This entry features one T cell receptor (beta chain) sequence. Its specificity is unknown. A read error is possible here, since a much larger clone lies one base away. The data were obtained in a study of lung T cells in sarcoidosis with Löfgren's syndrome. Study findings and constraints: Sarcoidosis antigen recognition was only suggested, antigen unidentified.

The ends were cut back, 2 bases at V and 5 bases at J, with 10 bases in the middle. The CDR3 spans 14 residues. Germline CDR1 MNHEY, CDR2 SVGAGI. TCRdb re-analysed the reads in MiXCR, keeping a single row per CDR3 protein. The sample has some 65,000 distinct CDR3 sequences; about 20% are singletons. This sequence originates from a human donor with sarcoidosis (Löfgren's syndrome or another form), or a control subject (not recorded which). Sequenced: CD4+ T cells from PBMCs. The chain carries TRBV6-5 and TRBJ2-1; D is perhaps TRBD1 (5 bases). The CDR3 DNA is TGTGCCAGCAGTTACCCTGACAGACACAATGAGCAGTTCTTC. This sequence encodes CASSYPDRHNEQFF.